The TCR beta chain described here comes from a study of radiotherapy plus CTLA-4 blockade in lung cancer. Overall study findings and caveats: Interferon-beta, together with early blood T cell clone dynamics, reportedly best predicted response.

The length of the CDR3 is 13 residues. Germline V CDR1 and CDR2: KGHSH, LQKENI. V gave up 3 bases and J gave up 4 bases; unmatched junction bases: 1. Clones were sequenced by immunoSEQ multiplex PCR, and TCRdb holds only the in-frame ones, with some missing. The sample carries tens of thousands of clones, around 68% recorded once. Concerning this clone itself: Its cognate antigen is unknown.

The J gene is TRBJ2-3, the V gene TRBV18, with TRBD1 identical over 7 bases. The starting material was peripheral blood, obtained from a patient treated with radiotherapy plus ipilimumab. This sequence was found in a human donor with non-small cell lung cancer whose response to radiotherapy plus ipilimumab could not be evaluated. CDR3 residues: CASSPGQPDTQYF. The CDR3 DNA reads TGTGCCAGCTCACCGGGACAGCCAGATACGCAGTATTTT.